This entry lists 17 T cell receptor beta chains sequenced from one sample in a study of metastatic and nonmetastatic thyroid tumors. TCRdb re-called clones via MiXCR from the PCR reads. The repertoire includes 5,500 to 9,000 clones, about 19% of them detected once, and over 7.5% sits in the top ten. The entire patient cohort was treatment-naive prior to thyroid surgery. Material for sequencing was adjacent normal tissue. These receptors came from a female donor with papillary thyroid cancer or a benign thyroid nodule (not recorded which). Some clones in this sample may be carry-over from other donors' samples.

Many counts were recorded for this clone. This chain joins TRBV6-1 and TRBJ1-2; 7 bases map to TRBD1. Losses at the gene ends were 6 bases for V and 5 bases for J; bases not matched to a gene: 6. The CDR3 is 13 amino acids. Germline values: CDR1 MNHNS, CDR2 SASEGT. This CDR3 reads CASREQGRYGYTF. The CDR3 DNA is TGTGCCAGCAGGGAACAGGGGAGGTATGGCTACACCTTC.

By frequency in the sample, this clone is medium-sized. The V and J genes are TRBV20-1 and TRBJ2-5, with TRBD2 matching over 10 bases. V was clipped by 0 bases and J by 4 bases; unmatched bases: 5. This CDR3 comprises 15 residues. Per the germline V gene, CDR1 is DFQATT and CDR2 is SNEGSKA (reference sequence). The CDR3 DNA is TGCAGTGCTAGAGAAGCGGGGGGGCAGGGAGAGACCCAGTACTTC. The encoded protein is CSAREAGGQGETQYF.

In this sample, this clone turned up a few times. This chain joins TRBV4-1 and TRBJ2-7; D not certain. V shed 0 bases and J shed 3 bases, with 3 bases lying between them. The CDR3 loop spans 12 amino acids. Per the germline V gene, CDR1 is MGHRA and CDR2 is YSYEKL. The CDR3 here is CASSQEDYEQYF. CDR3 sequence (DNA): TGCGCCAGCAGCCAAGAGGACTACGAGCAGTACTTC.

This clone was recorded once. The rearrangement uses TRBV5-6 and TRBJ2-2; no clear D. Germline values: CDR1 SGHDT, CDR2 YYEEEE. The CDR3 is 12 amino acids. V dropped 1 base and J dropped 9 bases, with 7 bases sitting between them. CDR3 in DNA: TGTGCCAGCAGCTTGTGGTCCTGGGAGCTGTTTTTT. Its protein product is CASSLWSWELFF.

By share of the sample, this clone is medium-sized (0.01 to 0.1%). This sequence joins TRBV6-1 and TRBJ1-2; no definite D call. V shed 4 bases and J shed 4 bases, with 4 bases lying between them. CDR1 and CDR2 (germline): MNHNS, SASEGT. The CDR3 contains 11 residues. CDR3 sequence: CASSAGYGYTF. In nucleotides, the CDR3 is TGTGCCAGCAGTGCAGGCTATGGCTACACCTTC.

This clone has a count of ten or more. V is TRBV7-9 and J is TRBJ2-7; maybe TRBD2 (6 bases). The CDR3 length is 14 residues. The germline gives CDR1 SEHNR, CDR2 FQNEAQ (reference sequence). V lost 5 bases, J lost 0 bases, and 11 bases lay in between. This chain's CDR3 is CASSPGGVSYEQYF. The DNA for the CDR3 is TGTGCCAGCAGCCCCGGCGGGGTCTCCTACGAGCAGTACTTC.

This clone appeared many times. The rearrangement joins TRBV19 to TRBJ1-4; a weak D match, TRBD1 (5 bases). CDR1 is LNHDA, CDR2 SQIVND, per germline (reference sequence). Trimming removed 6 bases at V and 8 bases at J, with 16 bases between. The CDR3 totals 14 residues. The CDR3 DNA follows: TGTGCCAGTAGGACCGGGGCCGAGGAGGAAAAACTGTTTTTT. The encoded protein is CASRTGAEEEKLFF.

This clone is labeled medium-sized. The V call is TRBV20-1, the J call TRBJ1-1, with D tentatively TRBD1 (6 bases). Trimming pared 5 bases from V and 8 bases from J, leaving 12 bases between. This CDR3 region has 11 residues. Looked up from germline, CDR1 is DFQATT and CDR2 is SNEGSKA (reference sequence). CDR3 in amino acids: CSAWDNPEAFF. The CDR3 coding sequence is TGCAGTGCTTGGGACAACCCCGAAGCTTTCTTT.

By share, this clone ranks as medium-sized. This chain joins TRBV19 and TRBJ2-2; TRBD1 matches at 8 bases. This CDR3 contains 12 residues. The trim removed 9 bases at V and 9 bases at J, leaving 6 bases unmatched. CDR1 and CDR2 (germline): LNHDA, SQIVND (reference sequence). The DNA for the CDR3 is TGTGCCAGCAACAGACAGGGGCGGGAGCTGTTTTTT. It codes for CASNRQGRELFF.

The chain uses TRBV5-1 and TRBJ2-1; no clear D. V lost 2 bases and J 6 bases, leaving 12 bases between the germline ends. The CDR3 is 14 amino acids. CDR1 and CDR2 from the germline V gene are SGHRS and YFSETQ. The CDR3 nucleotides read TGCGCCAGCAGCTTCAAGTTGTTCAGCAATGAGCAGTTCTTC. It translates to CASSFKLFSNEQFF. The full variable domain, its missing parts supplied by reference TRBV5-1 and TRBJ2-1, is KAGVTQTPRYLIKTRGQQVTLSCSPISGHRSVSWYQQTPGQGLQFLFEYFSETQRNKGNFPGRFSGRQFSNSRSEMNVSTLELGDSALYLCASSFKLFSNEQFFGPGTRLTVL.

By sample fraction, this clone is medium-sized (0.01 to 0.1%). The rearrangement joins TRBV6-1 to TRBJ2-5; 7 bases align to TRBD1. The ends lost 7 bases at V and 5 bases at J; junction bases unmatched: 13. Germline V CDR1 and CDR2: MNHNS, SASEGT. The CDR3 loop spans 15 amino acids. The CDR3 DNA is TGTGCCAGCACCTCCGGACAGGCTACTCTGGAGACCCAGTACTTC. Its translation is CASTSGQATLETQYF.

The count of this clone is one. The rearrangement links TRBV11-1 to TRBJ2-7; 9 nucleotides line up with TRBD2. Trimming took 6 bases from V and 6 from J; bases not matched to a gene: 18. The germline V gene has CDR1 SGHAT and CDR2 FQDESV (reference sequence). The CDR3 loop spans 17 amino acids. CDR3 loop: CASSTILASSGKVEQYF. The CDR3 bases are TGTGCCAGCAGTACGATATTGGCATCTAGCGGGAAAGTCGAGCAGTACTTC.

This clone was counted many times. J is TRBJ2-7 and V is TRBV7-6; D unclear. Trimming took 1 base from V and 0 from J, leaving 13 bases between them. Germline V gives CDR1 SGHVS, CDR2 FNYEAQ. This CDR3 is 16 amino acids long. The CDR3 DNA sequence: TGTGCCAGCAGCTTAGGTATTGGCGCCCTCTCCTACGAGCAGTACTTC. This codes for CASSLGIGALSYEQYF.

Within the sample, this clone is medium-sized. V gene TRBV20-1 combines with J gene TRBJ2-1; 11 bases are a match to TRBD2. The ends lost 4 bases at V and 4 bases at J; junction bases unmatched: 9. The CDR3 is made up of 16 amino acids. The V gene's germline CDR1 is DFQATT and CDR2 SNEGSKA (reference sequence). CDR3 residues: CSAIDSGGAAYNEQFF. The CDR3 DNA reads TGCAGTGCTATAGATAGCGGGGGGGCCGCATACAATGAGCAGTTCTTC.

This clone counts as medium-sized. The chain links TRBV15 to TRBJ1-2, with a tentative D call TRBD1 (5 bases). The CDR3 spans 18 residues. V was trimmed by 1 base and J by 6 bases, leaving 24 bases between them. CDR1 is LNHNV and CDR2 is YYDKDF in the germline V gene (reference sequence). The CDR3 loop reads CATSRGFRADERGDGYTF. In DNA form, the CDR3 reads TGTGCCACCAGCAGAGGATTTAGGGCGGACGAGAGGGGAGATGGCTACACCTTC.

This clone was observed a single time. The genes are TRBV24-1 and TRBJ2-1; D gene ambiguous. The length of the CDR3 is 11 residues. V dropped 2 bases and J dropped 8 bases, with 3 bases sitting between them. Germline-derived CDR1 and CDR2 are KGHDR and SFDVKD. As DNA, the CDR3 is TGTGCCACCAGTGATTCCGATGAGCAGTTCTTC. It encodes CATSDSDEQFF.

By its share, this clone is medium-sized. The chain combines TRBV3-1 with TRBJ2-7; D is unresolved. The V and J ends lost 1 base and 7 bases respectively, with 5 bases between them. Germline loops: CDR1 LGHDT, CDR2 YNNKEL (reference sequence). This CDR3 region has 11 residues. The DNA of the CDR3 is TGTGCCAGCAGCCAAGCATTTGAGCAGTACTTC. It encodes CASSQAFEQYF.